The 21 T cell receptor beta chains below come from one sample, sequenced in a study of identical twins. MiXCR, run by TCRdb on the 5' RACE reads, gives a single entry per CDR3 protein. Counted here are approximately 670,000 distinct CDR3 sequences, roughly 6% occurring once; the ten biggest clones make up 1.5% to 2%. Sequencing was performed on naive T cells sorted from blood. These receptors all stem from a man between 18 and 29 years old in good health.

This clonotype has at least ten counts. The chain links TRBV6-5 to TRBJ2-2; the D is unclear. V shed 2 bases and J shed 3 bases, with 13 bases lying between them. The CDR3 contains 16 residues. The germline V gene has CDR1 MNHEY and CDR2 SVGAGI. The CDR3 protein is CASSYLLARDTGELFF. In DNA form, the CDR3 reads TGTGCCAGCAGTTACCTCCTGGCCCGGGACACCGGGGAGCTGTTTTTT.

This clonotype was seen many times. The gene calls are TRBV20-1 and TRBJ1-3; D uncertain. There are 14 residues in the CDR3. The ends were cut back, 0 bases at V and 0 bases at J, with 6 bases in the middle. Germline V lookup: CDR1 DFQATT, CDR2 SNEGSKA (reference sequence). CDR3 bases: TGCAGTGCTAGAGATGGGTACTCTGGAAACACCATATATTTT. Translating gives CSARDGYSGNTIYF.

This clonotype has at least ten counts. V gene TRBV29-1 combines with J gene TRBJ2-1; TRBD2 aligns across 7 bases. Per the germline V gene, CDR1 is SQVTM and CDR2 is ANQGSEA. J lost 9 bases, V lost 4 bases, and 9 bases had no gene match. This CDR3 is built from 13 residues. The CDR3 DNA sequence: TGCAGCGTTGCAGAGGGAGGGTTGGCTGAGCAGTTCTTC. Translated: CSVAEGGLAEQFF.

This clonotype occurred a few times. The DNA for the CDR3 is TGTGCCAGCAGTTTATCTTCTAGGTTTGGCGAGCAGTACTTC. This codes for CASSLSSRFGEQYF. The chain couples TRBV27 to TRBJ2-7; unclear D gene. Germline V gene sequence: CDR1 MNHEY, CDR2 SMNVEV (reference sequence). There are 14 residues in the CDR3. V was shortened by 0 bases and J by 6 bases, with 12 bases between the two germline ends.

This clonotype was detected many times. The chain carries TRBV29-1 and TRBJ2-2, with no clear D. CDR1 SQVTM and CDR2 ANQGSEA come from the germline V gene. CDR3 length equals 12 residues. V lost 3 bases, J lost 5 bases, and 7 bases lay in between. Here the CDR3 reads CSVEPRTGELFF. The CDR3 region has the DNA TGCAGCGTTGAGCCACGTACCGGGGAGCTGTTTTTT.

In this sample, this clonotype turned up many times. The rearrangement joins TRBV7-8 to TRBJ2-5; D perhaps matches TRBD2 (5 bases). Germline lookup yields CDR1 SGHVS and CDR2 FQNEAQ. This CDR3 region has 15 residues. V was cut by 0 bases and J by 4 bases, with 12 bases left in between. CDR3 DNA: TGTGCCAGCAGCTTAGCGCTAATAGCGCGAGAGACCCAGTACTTC. It specifies CASSLALIARETQYF.

This clonotype was counted only a few times. This chain joins TRBV9 and TRBJ1-2; D call uncertain. The CDR3 runs 14 residues. The V gene lost 0 bases and the J gene lost 1 base, with 7 bases spanning the gap. Germline CDR1 and CDR2: SGDLS and YYNGEE. CDR3 residues: CASSVAGFNYGYTF. CDR3 nucleotides: TGTGCCAGCAGCGTAGCGGGTTTTAACTATGGCTACACCTTC.

This clonotype was detected a few times. DNA for the CDR3: TGTGCCAGCAGTTTTGACCCGACAGTCCTCCAACAGTTCTTC. Translation gives CASSFDPTVLQQFF. The V call is TRBV12-3 or TRBV12-4, the J call TRBJ2-1, with a weak D call TRBD1 (5 bases). V was trimmed by 3 bases and J by 13 bases, leaving 19 bases between them. CDR3 length: 14 amino acids.

This clonotype was counted many times. The chain recombines TRBV6-1 with TRBJ2-4, with 8 bases identical to TRBD1. CDR1 MNHNS and CDR2 SASEGT come from the germline V gene. The CDR3 covers 19 residues. The trim removed 5 bases at V and 0 bases at J, leaving 15 bases unmatched. CDR3: CASSQRTGRPPVAKNIQYF. DNA of the CDR3: TGTGCCAGCAGTCAAAGGACAGGGAGACCTCCTGTAGCCAAAAACATTCAGTACTTC.

In this sample, this clonotype turned up many times. V is TRBV28 and J is TRBJ2-1, with D perhaps matching TRBD1 or TRBD2 (5 bases each). CDR1 MDHEN and CDR2 SYDVKM come from the germline V gene. With 8 bases removed from V and 4 bases from J, the gap between germline ends came to 18 bases. This CDR3 region has 15 residues. The CDR3 protein is CASGEKGSIYNEQFF. CDR3 nucleotide sequence: TGTGCCAGCGGGGAAAAGGGGAGTATTTACAATGAGCAGTTCTTC. The full variable domain, with the rest looked up from reference TRBV28 and TRBJ2-1, is DVKVTQSSRYLVKRTGEKVFLECVQDMDHENMFWYRQDPGLGLRLIYFSYDVKMKEKGDIPEGYSVSREKKERFSLILESASTNQTSMYLCASGEKGSIYNEQFFGPGTRLTVL.

This clonotype has just a few counts. This rearrangement joins TRBV12-3 or TRBV12-4 to TRBJ1-1; 9 bases agree with TRBD1. The trim removed 5 bases at V and 6 bases at J, leaving 13 bases unmatched. This CDR3 spans 16 amino acids. The CDR3 sequence is CASSPPPGQGRPEAFF. CDR3 nucleotides: TGTGCCAGCAGTCCCCCTCCGGGACAGGGACGTCCTGAAGCTTTCTTT.

In its sample, this clonotype was seen many times. The chain combines TRBV7-2 with TRBJ2-2; 7 nucleotides match TRBD1. Germline CDR1 is SGHTA and CDR2 is FQGNSA. J gave up 6 bases and V 3 bases, and 7 bases lay outside the gene matches. This CDR3 is 15 amino acids long. The CDR3 here is CASSFSPGQAGELFF. As DNA, the CDR3 is TGTGCCAGCAGCTTTTCGCCCGGACAGGCCGGGGAGCTGTTTTTT.

This clonotype was counted at least ten times. This sequence joins TRBV29-1 and TRBJ1-2; D remains ambiguous. The V gene's germline CDR1 is SQVTM and CDR2 ANQGSEA. The CDR3 consists of 11 residues. V lost 5 bases and J lost 2, with 6 bases in between. The CDR3 region has the DNA TGCAGCGTTCGGCTGAACTATGGCTACACCTTC. It encodes CSVRLNYGYTF. The complete variable domain, with remaining parts taken from reference TRBV29-1 and TRBJ1-2, reads SAVISQKPSRDICQRGTSLTIQCQVDSQVTMMFWYRQQPGQSLTLIATANQGSEATYESGFVIDKFPISRPNLTFSTLTVSNMSPEDSSIYLCSVRLNYGYTFGSGTRLTVV.

This clonotype was counted many times. The junction differs from germline at one of its ends, possibly a read error. This sequence joins TRBV29-1 and TRBJ2-5; TRBD2 is a possible D gene (5 bases). The CDR3 has 11 residues. The germline V gene encodes CDR1 SQVTM and CDR2 ANQGSEA. The CDR3 DNA is TGCAGCGTTGAAGATCAGAGGGTTGAGTCCTTC. Amino acids: CSVEDQRVESF. Drawing the rest from reference TRBV29-1 and TRBJ2-5, the complete variable domain is SAVISQKPSRDICQRGTSLTIQCQVDSQVTMMFWYRQQPGQSLTLIATANQGSEATYESGFVIDKFPISRPNLTFSTLTVSNMSPEDSSIYLCSVEDQRVESFGPGTRLLVL.

This clonotype was picked up many times. The chain carries TRBV20-1 and TRBJ2-5; 8 bases map to TRBD1. The CDR3 is 16 residues long. V was pared by 2 bases and J by 5 bases, with 13 bases of the junction left unmatched. Germline V CDR1 and CDR2: DFQATT, SNEGSKA (reference sequence). The CDR3 sequence: CSARFWAGGGEETQYF. The CDR3 DNA is TGCAGTGCTAGATTTTGGGCAGGGGGCGGCGAGGAGACCCAGTACTTC.

This clonotype was observed many times. CDR3 protein: CASSPNRELSYNEQFF. The DNA for the CDR3 is TGTGCCAGCAGCCCCAACAGGGAGCTCTCCTACAATGAGCAGTTCTTC. V is TRBV7-9 and J is TRBJ2-1, with D perhaps TRBD1 (6 bases). Deletions cut 5 bases from V and 0 bases from J, with 14 bases between. The CDR3 totals 16 residues. The germline V gene has CDR1 SEHNR and CDR2 FQNEAQ (reference sequence).

The chain links TRBV5-1 to TRBJ2-3; perhaps TRBD2 as D (5 bases). The germline CDR1 and CDR2 sequences are SGHRS and YFSETQ. With 4 bases removed from V and 0 bases from J, the gap between germline ends came to 12 bases. This CDR3 region has 15 residues. CDR3 sequence: CASSPGRFSTDTQYF. The CDR3 DNA reads as TGCGCCAGCAGCCCGGGAAGGTTTAGCACAGATACGCAGTATTTT.

The V gene is TRBV7-2, the J gene TRBJ2-1; 7 bases align to TRBD1. Germline V gene sequence: CDR1 SGHTA, CDR2 FQGNSA. This CDR3 region has 15 residues. V trimming: 4 bases; J trimming: 6 bases; junction bases outside the gene matches: 9. Here the CDR3 DNA reads TGTGCCAGCAGCTCGACAGGGAATATTGGCAATGAGCAGTTCTTC. Translating it yields CASSSTGNIGNEQFF.

J is TRBJ2-2 and V is TRBV24-1; 7 bases agree with TRBD1. CDR3 size: 18 residues. The germline gives CDR1 KGHDR, CDR2 SFDVKD. Trimming at V came to 2 bases and at J to 2 bases, leaving 10 bases not matched to a gene. Here the CDR3 reads CATSDSPWTGENTGELFF. Here the CDR3 DNA reads TGTGCCACCAGTGATTCGCCGTGGACAGGTGAAAACACCGGGGAGCTGTTTTTT.

This clonotype was counted ten times or more. The chain uses TRBV4-1 and TRBJ2-5, with 8 bases that match TRBD2. The germline V gene encodes CDR1 MGHRA and CDR2 YSYEKL. The CDR3 is made up of 14 amino acids. V lost 2 bases to trimming and J lost 4 bases; unmatched junction nucleotides: 3. This CDR3 reads CASSQQRERETQYF. Here the CDR3 DNA reads TGCGCCAGCAGCCAACAGCGGGAGCGAGAGACCCAGTACTTC.

This clonotype was observed many times. The rearrangement links TRBV29-1 to TRBJ2-5; D is tentatively TRBD1 or TRBD2 (5 bases each). With 7 bases removed from V and 2 bases from J, the gap between germline ends came to 17 bases. The germline CDR1 and CDR2 sequences are SQVTM and ANQGSEA. The CDR3 is 14 amino acids. Here the CDR3 reads CSAETRTTQETQYF. In nucleotides, the CDR3 is TGCAGCGCAGAAACTAGGACAACTCAAGAGACCCAGTACTTC.